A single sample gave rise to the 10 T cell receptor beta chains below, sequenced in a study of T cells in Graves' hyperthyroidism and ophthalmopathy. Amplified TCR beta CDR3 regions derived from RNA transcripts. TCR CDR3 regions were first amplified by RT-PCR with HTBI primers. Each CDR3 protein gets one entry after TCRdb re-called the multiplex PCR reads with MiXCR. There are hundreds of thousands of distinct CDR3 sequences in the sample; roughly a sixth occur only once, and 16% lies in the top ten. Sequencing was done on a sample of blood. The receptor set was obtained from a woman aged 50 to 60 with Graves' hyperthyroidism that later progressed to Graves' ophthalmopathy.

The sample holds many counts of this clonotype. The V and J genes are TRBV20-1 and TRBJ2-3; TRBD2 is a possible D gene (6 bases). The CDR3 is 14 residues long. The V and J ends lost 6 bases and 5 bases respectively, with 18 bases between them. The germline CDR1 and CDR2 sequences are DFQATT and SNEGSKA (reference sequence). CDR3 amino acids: CSARRDSRGDTQYF. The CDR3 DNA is TGCAGTGCGAGGAGGGACTCGCGGGGAGATACGCAGTATTTT.

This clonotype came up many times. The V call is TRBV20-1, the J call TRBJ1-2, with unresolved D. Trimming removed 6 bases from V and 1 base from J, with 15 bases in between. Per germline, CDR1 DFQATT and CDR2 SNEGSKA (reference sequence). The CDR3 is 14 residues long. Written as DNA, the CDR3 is TGCAGTGCCCTCGAGACCGTAGATAACTATGGCTACACCTTC. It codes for CSALETVDNYGYTF.

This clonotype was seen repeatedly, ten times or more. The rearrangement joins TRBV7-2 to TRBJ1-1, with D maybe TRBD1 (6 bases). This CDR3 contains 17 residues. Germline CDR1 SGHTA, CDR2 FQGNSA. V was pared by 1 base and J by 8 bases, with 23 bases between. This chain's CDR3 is CASSLGLQGFGSYEAFF. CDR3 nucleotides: TGTGCCAGCAGCTTAGGCTTACAGGGTTTCGGGAGTTACGAAGCTTTCTTT.

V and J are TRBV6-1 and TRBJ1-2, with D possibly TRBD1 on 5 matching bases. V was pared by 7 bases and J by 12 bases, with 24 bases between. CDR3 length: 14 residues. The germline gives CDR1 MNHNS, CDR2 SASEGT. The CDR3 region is CASIDPPGTRGHTF. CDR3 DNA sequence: TGTGCCAGCATCGACCCGCCGGGGACCCGAGGCCACACCTTC.

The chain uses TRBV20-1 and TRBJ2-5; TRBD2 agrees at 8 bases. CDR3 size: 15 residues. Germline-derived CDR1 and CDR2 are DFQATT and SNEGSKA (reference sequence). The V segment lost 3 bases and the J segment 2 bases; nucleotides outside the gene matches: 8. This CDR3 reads CSASSGGGKQETQYF. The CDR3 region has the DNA TGCAGTGCTAGTTCGGGCGGGGGGAAACAAGAGACCCAGTACTTC.

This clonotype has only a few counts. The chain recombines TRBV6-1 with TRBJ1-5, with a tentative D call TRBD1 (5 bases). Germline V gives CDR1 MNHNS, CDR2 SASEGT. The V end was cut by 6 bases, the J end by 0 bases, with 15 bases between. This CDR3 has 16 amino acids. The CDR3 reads CASRADRNYSNQPQHF. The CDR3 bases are TGTGCCAGCAGAGCCGACAGAAACTATAGCAATCAGCCCCAGCATTTT.

The DNA of the CDR3 is TGTGCCAGCAGCCCAAGACTAGCGGGGGACCCCCAAGAGACCCAGTACTTC. Amino acids: CASSPRLAGDPQETQYF. The chain links TRBV7-6 to TRBJ2-5; TRBD2 aligns across 12 bases. This CDR3 contains 17 residues. V dropped 5 bases and J dropped 1; count of bases not matched to a gene: 8. The germline CDR1 and CDR2 sequences are SGHVS and FNYEAQ.

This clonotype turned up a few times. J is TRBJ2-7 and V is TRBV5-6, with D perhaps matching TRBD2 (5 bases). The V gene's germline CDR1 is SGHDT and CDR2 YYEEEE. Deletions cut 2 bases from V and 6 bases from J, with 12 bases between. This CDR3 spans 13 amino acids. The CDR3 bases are TGTGCCAGCAGCTTCGGTAGCGAGGGCGAGCAGTACTTC. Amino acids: CASSFGSEGEQYF.

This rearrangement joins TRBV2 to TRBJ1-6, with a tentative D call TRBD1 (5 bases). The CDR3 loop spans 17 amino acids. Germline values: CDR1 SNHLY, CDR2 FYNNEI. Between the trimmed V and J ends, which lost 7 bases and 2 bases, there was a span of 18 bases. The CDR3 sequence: CASTANQGSTYNSPLHF. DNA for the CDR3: TGTGCCAGCACCGCTAATCAGGGATCCACCTATAATTCACCCCTCCACTTT.

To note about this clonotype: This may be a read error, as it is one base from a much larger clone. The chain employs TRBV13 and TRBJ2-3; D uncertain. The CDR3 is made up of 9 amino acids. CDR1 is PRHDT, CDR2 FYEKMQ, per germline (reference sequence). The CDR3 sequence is CASSLTEYF. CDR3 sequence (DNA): TGTGCCAGCAGCCTTACGGAGTATTTT.